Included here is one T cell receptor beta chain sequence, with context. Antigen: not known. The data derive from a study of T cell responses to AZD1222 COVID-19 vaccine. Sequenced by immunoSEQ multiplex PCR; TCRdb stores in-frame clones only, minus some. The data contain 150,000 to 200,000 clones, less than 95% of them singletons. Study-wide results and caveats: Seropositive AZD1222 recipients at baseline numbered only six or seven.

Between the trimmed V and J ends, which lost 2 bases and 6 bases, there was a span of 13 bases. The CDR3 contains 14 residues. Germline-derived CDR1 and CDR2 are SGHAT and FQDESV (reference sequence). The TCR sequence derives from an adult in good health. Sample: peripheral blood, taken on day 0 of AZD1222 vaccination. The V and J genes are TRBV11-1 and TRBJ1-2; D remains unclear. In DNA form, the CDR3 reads TGTGCCAGCAGCTTAACCCCGGATCGGGATGGCTACACCTTC. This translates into CASSLTPDRDGYTF. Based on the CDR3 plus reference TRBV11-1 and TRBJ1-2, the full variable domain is EAEVAQSPRYKITEKSQAVAFWCDPISGHATLYWYRQILGQGPELLVQFQDESVVDDSQLPKDRFSAERLKGVDSTLKIQPAELGDSAMYLCASSLTPDRDGYTFGSGTRLTVV.